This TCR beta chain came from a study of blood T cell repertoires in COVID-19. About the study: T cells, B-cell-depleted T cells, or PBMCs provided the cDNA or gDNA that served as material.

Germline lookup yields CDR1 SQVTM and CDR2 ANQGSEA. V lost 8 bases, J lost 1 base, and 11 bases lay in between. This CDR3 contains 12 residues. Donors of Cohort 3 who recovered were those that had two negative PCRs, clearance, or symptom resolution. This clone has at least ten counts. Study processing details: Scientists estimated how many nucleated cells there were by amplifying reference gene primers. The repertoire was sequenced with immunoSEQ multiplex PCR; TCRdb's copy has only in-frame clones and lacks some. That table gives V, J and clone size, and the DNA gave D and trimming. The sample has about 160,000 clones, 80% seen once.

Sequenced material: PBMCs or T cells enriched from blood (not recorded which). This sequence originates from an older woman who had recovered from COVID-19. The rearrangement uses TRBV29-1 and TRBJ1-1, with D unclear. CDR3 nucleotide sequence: TGCAGCCCAAGACGGGAGAACACTGAAGCTTTCTTT. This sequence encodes CSPRRENTEAFF.